Listed below are T cell receptor beta chains from one sample, sequenced in a study of T cells after posttransplantation cyclophosphamide. Sequencing was performed with immunoSEQ multiplex PCR; in TCRdb, only in-frame clones are kept and a portion is missing. This sample has some 11,000 clones, with roughly 2% found just once. Sequenced material: PBMCs, taken after allogeneic stem cell transplant with posttransplant cyclophosphamide. These receptors were collected from a male patient aged 25-45 years who received an allogeneic stem cell transplant from a related donor, was CMV-positive, and had no GVHD. Some T cells may be graft donor cells. Each CDR3 is given with its conserved first and last residue. A D gene is named only where the DNA matches it firmly. Some rows mark clone size as missing; the rest say once, few, many or name a class of expanded clone.

j_gene	abundance	v_gene	d_gene	CDR3nt	CDR3aa
TRBJ1-1	NA	TRBV15	TRBD1	TGTGCCACCAGTCAGGGGGGTGCGGGGGGAACTGAAGCTTTCTTT	CATSQGGAGGTEAFF
TRBJ2-5	NA	TRBV4-2	NA	TGTGCCAGCAGCCAAGAACAGATAGGGACCCAGTACTTC	CASSQEQIGTQYF
TRBJ1-6	NA	TRBV5-4	NA	TGTGCCAGCAGCTTGGTCACGGCACTTAGATTTGACTCCCTCCACTTT	CASSLVTALRFDSLHF
TRBJ1-4	NA	TRBV5-4	TRBD1	TGTGCCAGCAGCGTACCGGGACAGGGTAATGAAAAACTGTTTTTT	CASSVPGQGNEKLFF
TRBJ2-1	few	TRBV7-6	TRBD2	TGTGCCAGCAGCTCCCCTAGGTTTAGCGGGAATGAGCAGTTCTTC	CASSSPRFSGNEQFF
TRBJ2-7	NA	TRBV13	TRBD2	TGTGCCAGCAGCGCGGGGACTAGCGGGGGGCCATCCTACGAGCAGTACTTC	CASSAGTSGGPSYEQYF
TRBJ2-1	few	TRBV13	TRBD1	TGTGCCAGCAGCTCCCTCAGGGGGCAGGGGCAGTTCTTC	CASSSLRGQGQFF
TRBJ1-1	NA	TRBV19	NA	TGTGCCAGTAGGCGGGGGTGGGATACCACTGAAGCTTTCTTT	CASRRGWDTTEAFF
TRBJ1-4	few	TRBV5-1	NA	TGCGCCAGCAGCTTGGGGGGACATCCTAATCCTCAAAAACTGTTTTTT	CASSLGGHPNPQKLFF
TRBJ1-4	few	TRBV7-8	NA	TGTGCCAGCAGCTTAGCGTATCGGTCAGGGATTTGGGCAACTAATGAAAAACTGTTTTTT	CASSLAYRSGIWATNEKLFF
TRBJ1-5	NA	TRBV28	NA	TGTGCCAGCAGTTTCGGACAAAATAGCAATCAGCCCCAGCATTTT	CASSFGQNSNQPQHF
TRBJ1-1	NA	TRBV1	NA	TGCACCAGCAGCCACAGAAATACAGGGATTTCTGAAGCTTTCTTT	CTSSHRNTGISEAFF
TRBJ2-5	NA	TRBV9	NA	TGTGCCAGCAGCGGTAATAGTCGGGGAGAGACCCAGTACTTC	CASSGNSRGETQYF
TRBJ2-1	NA	TRBV7-3	TRBD2	TGTGCCAGCAGCCCCCAAGCGGGGACGGGAGGTGAGCAGTTCTTC	CASSPQAGTGGEQFF
TRBJ2-7	NA	TRBV29-1	TRBD2	TGCAGCGTTGCCGGGACTAGCGGGGAGCAGTACTTC	CSVAGTSGEQYF
TRBJ1-5	NA	TRBV19	TRBD1	TGTGCCAGTAGTATTTCAACAGGGGGCTGGGGCAATCAGCCCCAGCATTTT	CASSISTGGWGNQPQHF
TRBJ2-5	NA	TRBV6-6	NA	TGTGCCAGCGGATCTAGCGATGGGGGGACCCAGTACTTC	CASGSSDGGTQYF
TRBJ2-4	few	TRBV29-1	NA	TGCAGCGTGGGGGCTTCCAAAAACATTCAGTACTTC	CSVGASKNIQYF
TRBJ1-6	few	TRBV30	NA	TGTGCCTGGAGACTCTATAATTCACCCCTCCACTTT	CAWRLYNSPLHF
TRBJ2-5	few	TRBV27	TRBD1	TGTGCCAGCAGTTTACGGCCCCCGACAGGGGGCCAAGAGACCCAGTACTTC	CASSLRPPTGGQETQYF
TRBJ2-3	few	TRBV6-1	TRBD2	TGTGCCAGCAGTGATAGGCGGGGGGGTGCAGATACGCAGTATTTT	CASSDRRGGADTQYF
TRBJ1-6	few	TRBV28	NA	TGTGCCAGCAGTCCACCCGGGGGGGGAACTATTAATTCACCCCTCCACTTT	CASSPPGGGTINSPLHF
TRBJ2-1	NA	TRBV7-9	TRBD2	TGTGCCAGCGTTAGCGGGGGGGCCGACAATGAGCAGTTCTTC	CASVSGGADNEQFF
TRBJ2-7	few	TRBV28	TRBD1	TGTGCCAGCAGTCGACCGGGACAGGGGTCCTACGAGCAGTACTTC	CASSRPGQGSYEQYF
TRBJ2-1	NA	TRBV7-2	TRBD2	TGTGCCAGCAGCTTGACTAGCGGGCCCTACAATGAGCAGTTCTTC	CASSLTSGPYNEQFF
TRBJ1-2	NA	TRBV30	TRBD1	TGTGCCTGGAGGCCGGGACAGGCCGGATATGGCTACACCTTC	CAWRPGQAGYGYTF
TRBJ2-3	NA	TRBV6-5	NA	TGTGCCACGCGGCGGGACTTCCGCACAGATACGCAGTATTTT	CATRRDFRTDTQYF
TRBJ2-7	NA	TRBV11-2	TRBD2	TGTGCCAGCAGCTCCAGACTAGCTGCAAGCTCCTACGAGCAGTACTTC	CASSSRLAASSYEQYF
TRBJ2-1	few	TRBV19	NA	TGTGCCAGTAGTATCCCTTCCAATGAGCAGTTCTTC	CASSIPSNEQFF
TRBJ1-1	NA	TRBV6-6	TRBD1	TGTGCCAGCAAGAAGCGACAGGGACGGAACACTGAAGCTTTCTTT	CASKKRQGRNTEAFF
TRBJ1-2	NA	TRBV5-1	NA	TGCGCCAGCAGCTTGGGTGTGGGGGGATATGGCTACACCTTC	CASSLGVGGYGYTF
TRBJ2-1	few	TRBV6-5	NA	TGTGCCAGCAGTTCGCGCGACTCCTACAATGAGCAGTTCTTC	CASSSRDSYNEQFF
TRBJ1-2	NA	TRBV30	NA	TGTGCCTGGAGTCTCAACACGATTGGCTACACCTTC	CAWSLNTIGYTF
TRBJ2-5	few	TRBV18	TRBD1	TGTGCCAGCTCGAGGACAGGGGGGCCAGAGACCCAGTACTTC	CASSRTGGPETQYF
TRBJ2-2	few	TRBV5-1	TRBD2	TGCGCCAGCAGCCCCCAGGGCCGGACTAGTATCGGGGAGCTGTTTTTT	CASSPQGRTSIGELFF
TRBJ2-2	few	TRBV7-2	NA	TGTGCCAGCAGCCGGGGACTTAACACCGGGGAGCTGTTTTTT	CASSRGLNTGELFF
TRBJ2-7	NA	TRBV4-2	TRBD1	TGTGCCAGCAGCCAAGTTGAGGGGGCGCGGTACGAGCAGTACTTC	CASSQVEGARYEQYF
TRBJ2-7	few	TRBV6-5	TRBD2	TGTGCCAGCAGCTCACGACTAGCGGGAGGGTACGAGCAGTACTTC	CASSSRLAGGYEQYF
TRBJ1-5	few	TRBV6-1	NA	TGTGCCACCTCCGGGGGATACAATCAGCCCCAGCATTTT	CATSGGYNQPQHF
TRBJ2-7	few	TRBV28	NA	TGTGCCAGCAGTACGGCCGGGACATCCTCCTACGAGCAGTACTTC	CASSTAGTSSYEQYF
TRBJ2-1	few	TRBV19	NA	TGTGCCAGTAGTATAACGTATAGGGGAACCTACAATGAGCAGTTCTTC	CASSITYRGTYNEQFF
TRBJ2-3	NA	TRBV7-2	TRBD2	TGTGCCAGCAGCACTAGCGGGGGACCAGATACGCAGTATTTT	CASSTSGGPDTQYF
TRBJ1-1	few	TRBV10-3	TRBD1	TGTGCCACCAGCCTACAGGGGGACACTGAAGCTTTCTTT	CATSLQGDTEAFF
TRBJ1-2	NA	TRBV7-3	NA	TGTGCCAGCAGCTCGAACCAGTACAGGGCCTACACCTTC	CASSSNQYRAYTF
TRBJ2-5	few	TRBV19	TRBD2	TGTGCCAGTAGTAACAGACTAGCGGGAGCAGAGACCCAGTACTTC	CASSNRLAGAETQYF
TRBJ2-1	few	TRBV5-1	TRBD2	TGCGCCAGCAGCGTCCTAGCGGAGGTTTACAATGAGCAGTTCTTC	CASSVLAEVYNEQFF
TRBJ1-5	NA	TRBV19	NA	TGTGCCAGTAGTATAGTCCAGGGGCCCCAGCATTTT	CASSIVQGPQHF
TRBJ2-1	NA	TRBV5-1	NA	TGCGCCAGCAGCTCCTCGATCGGGGGCGGGAGAAATCAGTTCTTC	CASSSSIGGGRNQFF
TRBJ2-1	few	TRBV18	NA	TGTGCCAGCTCACCTACAGGATTCTACAATGAGCAGTTCTTC	CASSPTGFYNEQFF
TRBJ2-1	few	TRBV7-8	TRBD2	TGTGCCAGCAGCACCGATGCGGGACTAGCGGGAGATGGTGAGCAGTTCTTC	CASSTDAGLAGDGEQFF
TRBJ2-3	NA	TRBV5-1	NA	TGCGCCAGCAGCTTGGGGGCAGGGGAAGGAATCACAGATACGCAGTATTTT	CASSLGAGEGITDTQYF
TRBJ1-5	NA	TRBV19	TRBD1	TGTGCCAGTAGCTTGTCCGGGACAGGGGGTCAGCCCCAGCATTTT	CASSLSGTGGQPQHF
TRBJ2-7	NA	TRBV7-8	NA	TGTGCCAGCAGCCCCCGGGGAATCCCCTACGAGCAGTACTTC	CASSPRGIPYEQYF
TRBJ2-1	few	TRBV10-3	TRBD2	TGTGCCATCAGTGTGGGACTAGCGGGGGGGGACTCCTACAATGAGCAGTTCTTC	CAISVGLAGGDSYNEQFF
TRBJ1-5	few	TRBV7-8	NA	TGTGCCAGCAGCTTAGGGGGGGGGAGCAATCAGCCCCAGCATTTT	CASSLGGGSNQPQHF
TRBJ2-5	few	TRBV7-9	TRBD2	TGTGCCAGCAGCTTAGGGCTAGCGGGGGGCGACTTGTACCAAGAGACCCAGTACTTC	CASSLGLAGGDLYQETQYF
TRBJ2-7	NA	TRBV6-5	TRBD1	TGTGCCAGCAATCACCGACAGGGGGCGCGTGAGGAGCAGTACTTC	CASNHRQGAREEQYF
TRBJ1-3	NA	TRBV6-5	NA	TGTGCCAGCAGTTACTCGACGGGGGGAAACACCATATATTTT	CASSYSTGGNTIYF
TRBJ2-3	NA	TRBV11-3	TRBD2	TGTGCCAGCAGCGTGACTAGCGGGGGGGCAGATACGCAGTATTTT	CASSVTSGGADTQYF